The entry below gives a single T cell receptor beta chain sequence along with its context. Its antigen is not identified. The sample is drawn from a study of shared clonotypes between healthy human individuals. Study outcomes and limitations: The genetic and exposure-history diversity represented was limited by few donors. Tissues were not sampled, only blood, and their repertoires likely differ.

Some clones are missing from TCRdb's copy, which holds only in-frame ones; the method was immunoSEQ multiplex PCR. The sample has about 560,000 clones; 70% to 80% are singletons. All donors were Caucasian adults living in Nashville, Tennessee. V dropped 2 bases and J dropped 3 bases, with 6 bases sitting between them. The CDR3 sequence is 13 residues long. Per the germline V gene, CDR1 is SGDLS and CDR2 is YYNGEE. The sequencing input was PBMCs. The chain uses TRBV9 and TRBJ2-1; no firm D call. The TCR was taken from a woman between 40 and 50 years old in good health. Some clones in this sample may be carry-over from other donors' samples. In DNA, the CDR3 is TGTGCCAGCAGCGTCAACGACTACAATGAGCAGTTCTTC. Encoded protein: CASSVNDYNEQFF. The full variable domain, completed using reference TRBV9 and TRBJ2-1, is DSGVTQTPKHLITATGQRVTLRCSPRSGDLSVYWYQQSLDQGLQFLIQYYNGEERAKGNILERFSAQQFPDLHSELNLSSLELGDSALYFCASSVNDYNEQFFGPGTRLTVL.